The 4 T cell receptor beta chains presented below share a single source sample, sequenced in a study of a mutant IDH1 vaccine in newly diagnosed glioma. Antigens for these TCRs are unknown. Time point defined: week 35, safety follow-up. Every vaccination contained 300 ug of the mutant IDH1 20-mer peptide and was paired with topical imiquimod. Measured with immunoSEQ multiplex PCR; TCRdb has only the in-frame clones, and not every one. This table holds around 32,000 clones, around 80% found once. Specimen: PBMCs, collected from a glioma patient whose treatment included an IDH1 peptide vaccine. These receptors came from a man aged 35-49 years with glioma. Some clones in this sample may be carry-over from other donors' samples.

The CDR3 sequence: CASSLTIGYEQYF. The CDR3 coding sequence is TGTGCCAGCAGCTTAACAATTGGGTACGAGCAGTACTTC. The chain combines TRBV7-9 with TRBJ2-7; D gene uncertain. Germline loops: CDR1 SEHNR, CDR2 FQNEAQ (reference sequence). Trimming pared 2 bases from V and 4 bases from J, leaving 9 bases between. The CDR3 has 13 amino acids.

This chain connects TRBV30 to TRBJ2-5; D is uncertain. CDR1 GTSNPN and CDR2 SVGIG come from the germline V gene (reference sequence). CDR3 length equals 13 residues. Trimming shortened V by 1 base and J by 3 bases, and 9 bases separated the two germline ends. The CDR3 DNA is TGTGCCTGGAGTGCGAACCTCAAAGAGACCCAGTACTTC. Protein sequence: CAWSANLKETQYF.

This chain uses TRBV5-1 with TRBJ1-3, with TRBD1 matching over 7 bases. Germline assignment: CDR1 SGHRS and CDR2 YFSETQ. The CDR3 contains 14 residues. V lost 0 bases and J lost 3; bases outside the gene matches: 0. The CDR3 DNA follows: TGCGCCAGCAGCTTGGACAGGGGTGGAAACACCATATATTTT. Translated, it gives CASSLDRGGNTIYF.

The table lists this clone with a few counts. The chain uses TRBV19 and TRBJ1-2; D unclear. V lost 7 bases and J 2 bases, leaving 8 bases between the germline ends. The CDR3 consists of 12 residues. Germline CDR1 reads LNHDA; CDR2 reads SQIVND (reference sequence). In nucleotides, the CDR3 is TGTGCCAGTAATCTGCAAAACTATGGCTACACCTTC. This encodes CASNLQNYGYTF.